A single sample is the source of the 2 T cell receptor beta chains below, sequenced in a study of blood T cell repertoires in COVID-19. The data were produced by immunoSEQ multiplex PCR, yet TCRdb's version contains in-frame clones alone and is incomplete. The sample includes a few hundred thousand clones, around nine tenths of them seen just once. Input material: peripheral blood. The receptors were gathered from a man aged 50-60 years with active or convalescent COVID-19.

The chain is built from TRBV3-1 (or the pseudogene TRBV3-2) and TRBJ2-3; TRBD2 agrees at 7 bases. The CDR3 has 16 amino acids. Germline V gene lookup returns CDR1 LGHDT and CDR2 YNNKEL (reference sequence). V was clipped by 4 bases and J by 0 bases; unmatched bases: 7. The CDR3 sequence is CASSPWTRMSTDTQYF. DNA for the CDR3: TGTGCCAGCAGCCCCTGGACTAGGATGAGCACAGATACGCAGTATTTT.

This clone occurred once. This chain uses TRBV11-2 with TRBJ2-1; D gene unclear. The CDR3 length is 14 residues. The V and J ends lost 3 bases and 2 bases respectively, with 8 bases between them. Germline V gene data show CDR1 as SGHAT and CDR2 as FQNNGV. The CDR3 is CASSLGAAYNEQFF. DNA for the CDR3: TGTGCCAGCAGCTTGGGCGCCGCCTACAATGAGCAGTTCTTC.